Below are 31 T cell receptor beta chains sequenced from a single sample in a study of T cell repertoires in cytomegalovirus infection. TCRdb re-called the reads with MiXCR, one entry per CDR3 protein. The top ten clones hold under 7.5% of a sample with around 210,000 distinct CDR3 sequences, roughly 6.5% of them seen once. Sequencing was done on a sample of PBMCs. Every receptor here comes from a human donor in good health (CMV status not recorded). Some clones in this sample may be carry-over from other donors' samples.

This clonotype was recorded at least ten times. The genes are TRBV29-1 and TRBJ2-2; TRBD2 matches 7 bases. The CDR3 extends over 12 amino acids. Germline assignment: CDR1 SQVTM and CDR2 ANQGSEA. The J segment lost 6 bases and the V segment lost 5 bases, leaving 3 bases of the junction unmatched. The CDR3 protein is CSVPRGAGELFF. The CDR3 coding sequence is TGCAGCGTTCCCCGGGGGGCCGGGGAGCTGTTTTTT.

The CDR3 sequence: CASSLGTGKAGELFF. CDR3 bases: TGTGCCAGCAGCCTAGGGACAGGGAAGGCCGGGGAGCTGTTTTTT. This chain joins TRBV5-8 and TRBJ2-2; 9 positions match TRBD1. V dropped 4 bases and J dropped 6; count of bases not matched to a gene: 7. The CDR3 loop spans 15 amino acids. Germline V gives CDR1 SGHTS, CDR2 YDEGEE. Combining the CDR3 with reference TRBV5-8 and TRBJ2-2 gives the whole variable domain EAGVTQSPTHLIKTRGQQATLRCSPISGHTSVYWYQQALGLGLQFLLWYDEGEERNRGNFPPRFSGRQFPNYSSELNVNALELEDSALYLCASSLGTGKAGELFFGEGSRLTVL.

This clonotype was observed many times. J is TRBJ1-5 and V is TRBV6-2 or TRBV6-3; D is uncertain. Trimming removed 5 bases from V and 1 base from J, with 6 bases in between. Germline lookup yields CDR1 MNHEY and CDR2 SVGEGT. There are 13 residues in the CDR3. As DNA, the CDR3 is TGTGCCAGCAGTCACGACAGCAATCAGCCCCAGCATTTT. Translated: CASSHDSNQPQHF.

The rearrangement joins TRBV11-1 to TRBJ1-3; D is unresolved. Germline V gives CDR1 SGHAT, CDR2 FQDESV (reference sequence). Trimming cost V 6 bases and J 0 bases, with 9 bases left between them. The CDR3 totals 14 residues. The CDR3: CASRKGSSGNTIYF. CDR3 sequence (DNA): TGTGCCAGCAGAAAAGGGAGCTCTGGAAACACCATATATTTT.

This clonotype was counted ten times or more. The chain combines TRBV25-1 with TRBJ2-7; D remains ambiguous. The CDR3 length is 12 residues. Germline CDR1 and CDR2: MGHDK and SYGVNS. V shed 3 bases and J shed 5 bases, with 8 bases lying between them. The DNA of the CDR3 is TGTGCCAGCAGTGAGGTCGTTCACGAGCAGTACTTC. Protein: CASSEVVHEQYF.

This clonotype occurred many times. The gene calls are TRBV3-1 and TRBJ1-2, with D unclear. Germline assignment: CDR1 LGHDT and CDR2 YNNKEL (reference sequence). Trimming left V 0 bases short and J 13 bases short, with 12 bases between. CDR3 size: 12 residues. The CDR3 here is CASSQDGRIGTF. The DNA of the CDR3 is TGTGCCAGCAGCCAAGACGGTCGGATCGGCACCTTC. The full variable domain, completed using reference TRBV3-1 and TRBJ1-2, is DTAVSQTPKYLVTQMGNDKSIKCEQNLGHDTMYWYKQDSKKFLKIMFSYNNKELIINETVPNRFSPKSPDKAHLNLHINSLELGDSAVYFCASSQDGRIGTFGSGTRLTVV.

The table lists this clonotype with many counts. V usage is TRBV28 and J usage is TRBJ1-5; D possibly corresponds to TRBD1 (6 bases). Germline CDR1 reads MDHEN; CDR2 reads SYDVKM. The V gene lost 4 bases and the J gene lost 3 bases, with 16 bases spanning the gap. This CDR3 contains 16 residues. CDR3 DNA sequence: TGTGCCAGCAGTTCGACCTATGGACAGTACAATCAGCCCCAGCATTTT. This encodes CASSSTYGQYNQPQHF.

The DNA for the CDR3 is TGTGCCAGCAGCCCAGGACAGGGAAGAGGCGAGCAGTACTTC. Translated: CASSPGQGRGEQYF. V usage is TRBV13 and J usage is TRBJ2-7, with TRBD1 identical over 8 bases. The germline gives CDR1 PRHDT, CDR2 FYEKMQ (reference sequence). With 5 bases clipped from V and 6 bases from J, the junction kept 9 bases outside the gene matches. The CDR3 contains 14 residues.

This clonotype was counted ten times or more. The chain employs TRBV30 and TRBJ1-1; no definite D call. This CDR3 comprises 14 residues. V was trimmed by 3 bases and J by 0 bases, leaving 11 bases between them. Germline lookup yields CDR1 GTSNPN and CDR2 SVGIG (reference sequence). The CDR3: CAWSQMTMNTEAFF. In DNA, the CDR3 is TGTGCCTGGAGCCAGATGACCATGAACACTGAAGCTTTCTTT.

This clonotype was found many times. V is TRBV30 and J is TRBJ1-2, with a weak D call TRBD1 (5 bases). Germline V CDR1 and CDR2: GTSNPN, SVGIG (reference sequence). Between the trimmed V and J ends, which lost 4 bases and 2 bases, there was a span of 14 bases. The CDR3 runs 14 residues. The CDR3 region has the DNA TGTGCCTGGAACCAACGGGGACGGAACTATGGCTACACCTTC. It translates to CAWNQRGRNYGYTF.

The table lists this clonotype with many counts. This chain uses TRBV2 with TRBJ1-1; 9 bases map to TRBD1. CDR1 and CDR2 (germline): SNHLY, FYNNEI. Trimming cost V 4 bases and J 7 bases; bases outside gene matches: 10. There are 15 residues in the CDR3. The chain's CDR3 is CASSGQGVSVGEAFF. Written as DNA, the CDR3 is TGTGCCAGCAGTGGACAGGGGGTTTCAGTGGGTGAAGCTTTCTTT.

The chain is built from TRBV7-2 and TRBJ1-2; D uncertain. Trimming removed 1 base from V and 1 base from J, with 10 bases in between. Germline assignment: CDR1 SGHTA and CDR2 FQGNSA. The CDR3 spans 15 residues. Here the CDR3 DNA reads TGTGCCAGCAGCTTAGGACTGGGCCTTAACTATGGCTACACCTTC. It encodes CASSLGLGLNYGYTF.

The sample holds many counts of this clonotype. A much larger clonotype is one base distant, so this may be a read error. V is TRBV11-2 and J is TRBJ1-5, with 11 bases fitting TRBD1. Losses at the gene ends were 5 bases for V and 4 bases for J; bases not matched to a gene: 1. The CDR3 has 14 amino acids. Germline V gene sequence: CDR1 SGHAT, CDR2 FQNNGV. The CDR3, as DNA: TGTGCCAGCAGCCGGGACAGGGGGAATCAGCCCCAGCATTTT. Translation gives CASSRDRGNQPQHF. The full variable domain, with the rest looked up from reference TRBV11-2 and TRBJ1-5, is EAGVAQSPRYKIIEKRQSVAFWCNPISGHATLYWYQQILGQGPKLLIQFQNNGVVDDSQLPKDRFSAERLKGVDSTLKIQPAKLEDSAVYLCASSRDRGNQPQHFGDGTRLSIL.

This clonotype was observed many times. The rearrangement links TRBV20-1 to TRBJ2-1; 7 nucleotides agree with TRBD1. Germline loops: CDR1 DFQATT, CDR2 SNEGSKA (reference sequence). With V trimmed by 1 base and J by 7 bases, 10 bases remained unmatched. The CDR3 has 15 residues. This CDR3 reads CSARVVEGASNEQFF. The CDR3 nucleotides read TGCAGTGCTAGAGTGGTTGAGGGGGCCTCTAATGAGCAGTTCTTC.

The table lists this clonotype with a few counts. The CDR3 DNA sequence: TGTGCCATCAGTGAAGGGGGGGGTACGCAGTATTTT. Protein product: CAISEGGGTQYF. The V gene is TRBV10-3, the J gene TRBJ2-3; a weak D match, TRBD2 (7 bases). V dropped 3 bases and J dropped 8 bases, with 9 bases sitting between them. The CDR3 has 12 amino acids. CDR1 is ENHRY, CDR2 SYGVKD, per germline.

The genes are TRBV9 and TRBJ1-1; D is unclear. This CDR3 region has 10 residues. Germline V gene sequence: CDR1 SGDLS, CDR2 YYNGEE. The V and J ends lost 1 base and 5 bases respectively, with 0 bases between them. CDR3 loop: CASSVTEAFF. As DNA, the CDR3 is TGTGCCAGCAGCGTAACTGAAGCTTTCTTT.

Many counts were recorded for this clonotype. CDR3 DNA: TGTGCCAGCAGCTTTGACAGGGGGCTCAATCAGCCCCAGCATTTT. Its translation: CASSFDRGLNQPQHF. The chain carries TRBV7-2 and TRBJ1-5, with TRBD1 matching over 10 bases. V lost 3 bases, J lost 3 bases, and 2 bases stayed unmatched. Germline assignment: CDR1 SGHTA and CDR2 FQGNSA. The CDR3 spans 15 residues.

This clonotype was detected a few times. This chain connects TRBV9 to TRBJ1-1; TRBD1 agrees at 9 bases. V shed 4 bases and J 5 bases; nucleotides not matched to a gene: 12. CDR1 is SGDLS and CDR2 is YYNGEE in the germline V gene. CDR3 length: 16 amino acids. CDR3 residues: CASSSDGGTGQTEAFF. The CDR3 DNA reads as TGTGCCAGCAGCTCGGACGGAGGGACAGGGCAAACTGAAGCTTTCTTT.

This clonotype turned up a few times. The chain carries TRBV30 and TRBJ1-1, with D tentatively TRBD1 (5 bases). The germline V gene encodes CDR1 GTSNPN and CDR2 SVGIG (reference sequence). The V end was cut by 4 bases, the J end by 2 bases, with 11 bases between. There are 13 residues in the CDR3. For the CDR3, the DNA is TGTGCCTGGACAGGGCGGAGAAACACTGAAGCTTTCTTT. Residues: CAWTGRRNTEAFF.

This clonotype has ten or more counts. V gene TRBV7-2 combines with J gene TRBJ2-5, with 9 positions matching TRBD2. The ends lost 6 bases at V and 4 bases at J; junction bases unmatched: 9. CDR1 and CDR2 (germline): SGHTA, FQGNSA. This CDR3 is 15 amino acids long. CDR3 bases: TGTGCCAGCAGAAGGCAAGCGGGGGGACGAGAGACCCAGTACTTC. It specifies CASRRQAGGRETQYF. Full variable domain (missing parts from reference TRBV7-2 and TRBJ2-5): GAGVSQSPSNKVTEKGKDVELRCDPISGHTALYWYRQSLGQGLEFLIYFQGNSAPDKSGLPSDRFSAERTGGSVSTLTIQRTQQEDSAVYLCASRRQAGGRETQYFGPGTRLLVL.

This clonotype was counted only a few times. V usage is TRBV5-1 and J usage is TRBJ1-4; D is uncertain. Germline V CDR1 and CDR2: SGHRS, YFSETQ. This CDR3 has 13 residues. V lost 4 bases, J lost 3 bases, and 7 bases lay in between. The CDR3 bases are TGCGCCAGCAGCCTCTGGGCTAATGAAAAACTGTTTTTT. Translated: CASSLWANEKLFF.

This CDR3 reads CASSYRATEAFF. The CDR3 DNA is TGTGCCAGCAGTTACAGGGCCACTGAAGCTTTCTTT. The V and J genes are TRBV6-2 or TRBV6-3 and TRBJ1-1; D uncertain. This CDR3 is 12 amino acids long. CDR1 MNHEY and CDR2 SVGEGT come from the germline V gene. With 2 bases removed from V and 4 bases from J, the gap between germline ends came to 5 bases.

This clonotype occurred many times. One junction end does not reproduce the germline sequence, and a read error may be involved. CDR3 sequence reads: CASSPDGAGQVIAF. The DNA for the CDR3 is TGCGCCAGCAGCCCGGATGGAGCGGGACAGGTTATCGCCTTC. The chain joins TRBV5-1 to TRBJ2-7; a weak D match, TRBD1 (8 bases). This CDR3 spans 14 amino acids. Germline CDR1 and CDR2: SGHRS and YFSETQ.

V gene TRBV2 combines with J gene TRBJ2-3; D is perhaps TRBD2 (6 bases). The V gene lost 1 base and the J gene lost 3 bases, with 8 bases spanning the gap. This CDR3 has 14 amino acids. In germline, CDR1 is SNHLY, CDR2 FYNNEI. The CDR3 DNA reads TGTGCCAGCAGTGAAGATGGGGGGACAGATACGCAGTATTTT. It codes for CASSEDGGTDTQYF.

This clonotype was seen ten or more times. The genes are TRBV7-2 and TRBJ2-5; 7 positions agree with TRBD2. CDR3 length equals 14 residues. The V segment lost 7 bases and the J segment 5 bases; nucleotides outside the gene matches: 10. Looked up from germline, CDR1 is SGHTA and CDR2 is FQGNSA. The CDR3 sequence is CASTPGGGLETQYF. The CDR3, as DNA: TGTGCCAGCACCCCGGGGGGAGGGCTGGAGACCCAGTACTTC.

This clonotype was found many times. Here the CDR3 reads CSASGQGDTETQYF. In DNA form, the CDR3 reads TGCAGTGCATCCGGGCAGGGGGACACGGAGACCCAGTACTTC. The gene calls are TRBV20-1 and TRBJ2-5; TRBD1 agrees at 7 bases. Germline lookup yields CDR1 DFQATT and CDR2 SNEGSKA (reference sequence). The ends lost 6 bases at V and 5 bases at J; junction bases unmatched: 12. There are 14 residues in the CDR3.

A few counts support this clonotype. The CDR3 sequence is CSARGRTNYGYTF. As DNA, the CDR3 is TGCAGTGCTAGGGGCAGAACTAACTATGGCTACACCTTC. This sequence joins TRBV20-1 and TRBJ1-2; no reliable D call. This CDR3 is built from 13 residues. Trimming removed 3 bases at V and 0 bases at J, with 8 bases between. CDR1 DFQATT and CDR2 SNEGSKA come from the germline V gene (reference sequence).

This clonotype appeared many times. This chain uses TRBV20-1 with TRBJ1-2; no definite D call. V was shortened by 5 bases and J by 7 bases, with 11 bases between the two germline ends. The length of the CDR3 is 11 residues. Germline CDR1 DFQATT, CDR2 SNEGSKA (reference sequence). CDR3 nucleotides: TGCAGTGCTCGTCAGGTAGTTGGCTACACCTTC. Its protein product is CSARQVVGYTF.

This clonotype was detected many times. V gene TRBV29-1 combines with J gene TRBJ2-7; D could derive from TRBD1 or TRBD2 (5 bases each). The CDR3 runs 14 residues. Between the trimmed V and J ends, which lost 0 bases and 0 bases, there was a span of 9 bases. Germline assignment: CDR1 SQVTM and CDR2 ANQGSEA. CDR3 sequence (DNA): TGCAGCGTTGAAGAGGCAGGGAGCTCCTACGAGCAGTACTTC. This sequence encodes CSVEEAGSSYEQYF.

This clonotype was observed a handful of times. The V call is TRBV29-1, the J call TRBJ2-2; 14 positions agree with TRBD2. CDR3 length equals 15 residues. CDR1 SQVTM and CDR2 ANQGSEA come from the germline V gene. V was pared by 7 bases and J by 2 bases, with 3 bases of the junction left unmatched. The CDR3 region has the DNA TGCAGCGCGGGACTAGCGGGGGCAAACACCGGGGAGCTGTTTTTT. It encodes CSAGLAGANTGELFF.

This clonotype was observed many times. The chain links TRBV28 to TRBJ1-5; D is ambiguous. Germline lookup yields CDR1 MDHEN and CDR2 SYDVKM. This CDR3 is built from 15 residues. The germline V and J ends were trimmed by 2 bases and 1 base, with 9 bases remaining between them. CDR3 sequence (DNA): TGTGCCAGCAGTTTAAGCCAGGCGAGCAATCAGCCCCAGCATTTT. Its protein product is CASSLSQASNQPQHF.